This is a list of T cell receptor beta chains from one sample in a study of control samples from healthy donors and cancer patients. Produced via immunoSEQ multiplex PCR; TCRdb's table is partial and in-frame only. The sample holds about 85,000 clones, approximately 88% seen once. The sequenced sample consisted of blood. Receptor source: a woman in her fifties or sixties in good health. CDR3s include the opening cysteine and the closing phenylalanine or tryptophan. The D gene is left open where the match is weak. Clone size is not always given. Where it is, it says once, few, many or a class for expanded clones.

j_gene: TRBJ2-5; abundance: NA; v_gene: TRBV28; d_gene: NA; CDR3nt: TGTGCCAGTACCGGGGGACAGAGATTACGAGAGACCCAGTACTTC; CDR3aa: CASTGGQRLRETQYF
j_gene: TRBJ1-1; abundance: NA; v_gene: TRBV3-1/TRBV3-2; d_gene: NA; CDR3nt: TGTGCCAGCAGCATAACAGTGAACACTGAAGCTTTCTTT; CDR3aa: CASSITVNTEAFF
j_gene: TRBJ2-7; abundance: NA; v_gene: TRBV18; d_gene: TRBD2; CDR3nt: TGTGCCAGCTCACCACGTGGGGGGGGGTACGAGCAGTACTTC; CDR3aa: CASSPRGGGYEQYF
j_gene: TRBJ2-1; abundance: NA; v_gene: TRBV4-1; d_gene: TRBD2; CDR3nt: TGCGCCAGCAGCCTAAATAGCGGGGGGACATACAATGAGCAGTTCTTC; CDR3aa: CASSLNSGGTYNEQFF
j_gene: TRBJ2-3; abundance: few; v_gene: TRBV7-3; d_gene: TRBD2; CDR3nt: TGTGCCAGCAGCTTACAAGCGGGAGGGCCAGATACGCAGTATTTT; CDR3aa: CASSLQAGGPDTQYF
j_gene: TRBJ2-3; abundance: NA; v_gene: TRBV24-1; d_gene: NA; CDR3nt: TGTGCCACCAGTGCGGCTGCACAGTCATATACGCAGTATTTT; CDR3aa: CATSAAAQSYTQYF
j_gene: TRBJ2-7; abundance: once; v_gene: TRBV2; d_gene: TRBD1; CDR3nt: TGTGCCAGCAGTCGGGACAGCACCTACGAGCAGTACTTC; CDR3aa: CASSRDSTYEQYF
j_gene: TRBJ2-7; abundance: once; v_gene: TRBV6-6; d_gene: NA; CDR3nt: TGTGCCAGCAGTTACAAATCGGGAACGTCGGGCGAGCAGTACTTC; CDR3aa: CASSYKSGTSGEQYF
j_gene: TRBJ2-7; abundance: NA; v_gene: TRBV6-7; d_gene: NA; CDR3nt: TGTGCCAGCAAATTGAACAGGGAGACCTACGAGCAGTACTTC; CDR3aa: CASKLNRETYEQYF
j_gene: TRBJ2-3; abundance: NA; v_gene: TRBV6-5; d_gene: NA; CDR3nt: TGTGCCAGCCGCCGGGGCGGGGCTGGAGATACGCAGTATTTT; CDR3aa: CASRRGGAGDTQYF
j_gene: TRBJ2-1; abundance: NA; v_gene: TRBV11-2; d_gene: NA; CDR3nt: TGTGCCAGCAGCTCCGGGGGAGGAAATGAGCAGTTCTTC; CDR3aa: CASSSGGGNEQFF
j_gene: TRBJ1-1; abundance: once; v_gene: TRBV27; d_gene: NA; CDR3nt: TGTGCCAGCAGTTTATCACAGTTCATGAACACTGAAGCTTTCTTT; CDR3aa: CASSLSQFMNTEAFF
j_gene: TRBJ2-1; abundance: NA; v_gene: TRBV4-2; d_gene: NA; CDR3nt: TGTGCCAGCAGCGTGGACTCGAGCTCCTACAATGAGCAGTTCTTC; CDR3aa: CASSVDSSSYNEQFF
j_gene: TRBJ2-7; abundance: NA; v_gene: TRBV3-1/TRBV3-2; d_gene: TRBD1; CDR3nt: TGTGCCAGCAGCCGATACAGGGGACCCTACGAGCAGTACTTC; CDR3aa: CASSRYRGPYEQYF
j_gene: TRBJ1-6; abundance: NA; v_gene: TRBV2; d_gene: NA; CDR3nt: TGTGCCAGCGGGAACGGGGCCTTGGAGTCACCCCTCCACTTT; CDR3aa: CASGNGALESPLHF
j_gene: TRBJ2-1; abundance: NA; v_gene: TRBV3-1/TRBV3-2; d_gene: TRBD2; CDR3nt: TGTGCCAGCAGCCAAGAGCCATGGGCTAGCGGGGGTCATAGGAGCTCCTACAATGAGCAGTTCTTC; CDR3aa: CASSQEPWASGGHRSSYNEQFF
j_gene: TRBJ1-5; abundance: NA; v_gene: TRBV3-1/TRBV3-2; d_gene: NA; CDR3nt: TGTGCCAGCAGCCATACAGGGTTAGGTGATCAGCCCCAGCATTTT; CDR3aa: CASSHTGLGDQPQHF
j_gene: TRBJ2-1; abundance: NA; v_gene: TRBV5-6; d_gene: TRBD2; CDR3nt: TGTGCCAGCAGCTTGGGGACTAGGTTAGACAATGAGCAGTTCTTC; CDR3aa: CASSLGTRLDNEQFF
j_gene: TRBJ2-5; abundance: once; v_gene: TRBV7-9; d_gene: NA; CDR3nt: TGTGCCAGCAGCTTGGGGACCGGTGGAGAGACCCAGTACTTC; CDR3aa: CASSLGTGGETQYF
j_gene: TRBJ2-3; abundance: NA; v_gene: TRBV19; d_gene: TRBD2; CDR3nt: TGTGCCAGTAGTCTTTCGACTAGCGGGGGGACAGATACGCAGTATTTT; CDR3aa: CASSLSTSGGTDTQYF